What follows are 21 T cell receptor beta chains derived from one specimen sequenced in a study of T cell repertoires in cytomegalovirus infection. TCRdb re-called the reads with MiXCR, one entry per CDR3 protein. The sample includes a few hundred thousand distinct CDR3 sequences, roughly 9.5% of them seen just once. The specimen was PBMCs. All receptors come from a human donor in good health (CMV status not recorded). Some clones in this sample may be carry-over from other donors' samples.

The CDR3 bases are TGCAGTGCTAGAGATTGGACTAGTGGTACCTACAATGAGCAGTTCTTC. Residues: CSARDWTSGTYNEQFF. This chain connects TRBV20-1 to TRBJ2-1, with TRBD2 identical over 7 bases. The CDR3 consists of 16 residues. The V gene end was trimmed by 0 bases and the J gene end by 2 bases; junction bases not matched to a gene: 7. The germline CDR1 and CDR2 sequences are DFQATT and SNEGSKA (reference sequence).

This clonotype came up a few times. The chain uses TRBV28 and TRBJ1-5, with TRBD1 identical over 11 bases. CDR3 length: 17 amino acids. V gave up 5 bases and J gave up 3 bases; unmatched junction bases: 9. CDR1 and CDR2 (germline): MDHEN, SYDVKM. The chain's CDR3 is CASSPPGQGGLNQPQHF. The CDR3 DNA reads TGTGCCAGCAGTCCCCCGGGACAGGGGGGCCTCAATCAGCCCCAGCATTTT. Full variable domain (remainder filled in from reference TRBV28 and TRBJ1-5): DVKVTQSSRYLVKRTGEKVFLECVQDMDHENMFWYRQDPGLGLRLIYFSYDVKMKEKGDIPEGYSVSREKKERFSLILESASTNQTSMYLCASSPPGQGGLNQPQHFGDGTRLSIL.

In this sample, this clonotype turned up many times. The V call is TRBV7-2, the J call TRBJ2-7; D unclear. Trimming left V 2 bases short and J 3 bases short, with 8 bases between. Per the germline V gene, CDR1 is SGHTA and CDR2 is FQGNSA. This CDR3 has 13 residues. The CDR3 loop is CASSLSLNYEQYF. The CDR3 DNA sequence: TGTGCCAGCAGCTTATCCCTTAACTACGAGCAGTACTTC.

The rearrangement links TRBV6-5 to TRBJ1-1; the D is unclear. The CDR3 totals 13 residues. The germline V and J ends were trimmed by 2 bases and 7 bases, with 11 bases remaining between them. Looked up from germline, CDR1 is MNHEY and CDR2 is SVGAGI. The CDR3 here is CASSYRHLDEAFF. The CDR3 DNA reads TGTGCCAGCAGTTACCGACACCTAGATGAAGCTTTCTTT.

This clonotype was observed many times. This chain uses TRBV28 with TRBJ1-2, with TRBD1 matching 10 bases. CDR1 and CDR2 (germline): MDHEN, SYDVKM. V shed 4 bases, J shed 6 bases, and the junction held 14 bases outside the gene matches. The CDR3 covers 17 residues. The CDR3 coding sequence is TGTGCCAGCAGTTCCTACCGGGACAGGGGTGGGATTGATGGCTACACCTTC. It translates to CASSSYRDRGGIDGYTF.

The table lists this clonotype with many counts. The chain has TRBV28 and TRBJ1-1; no clear D gene. This CDR3 region has 13 residues. Germline assignment: CDR1 MDHEN and CDR2 SYDVKM. With 7 bases removed from V and 0 bases from J, the gap between germline ends came to 9 bases. The CDR3 DNA reads TGTGCCAGCAAGACCAGGATGAACACTGAAGCTTTCTTT. Its translation is CASKTRMNTEAFF. Full variable domain (remainder filled in from reference TRBV28 and TRBJ1-1): DVKVTQSSRYLVKRTGEKVFLECVQDMDHENMFWYRQDPGLGLRLIYFSYDVKMKEKGDIPEGYSVSREKKERFSLILESASTNQTSMYLCASKTRMNTEAFFGQGTRLTVV.

This clonotype came up a few times. The chain employs TRBV19 and TRBJ2-7; 8 bases are a match to TRBD2. This CDR3 contains 14 residues. Germline CDR1 and CDR2: LNHDA and SQIVND (reference sequence). V trimming: 5 bases; J trimming: 7 bases; junction bases outside the gene matches: 10. CDR3 sequence (DNA): TGTGCCAGTAGTCCCCGGCGGGGGGCTGGGGAGCAGTACTTC. Translating gives CASSPRRGAGEQYF.

This clonotype occurred a few times. The rearrangement uses TRBV29-1 and TRBJ2-1; TRBD2 aligns across 10 bases. Per the germline V gene, CDR1 is SQVTM and CDR2 is ANQGSEA. There are 15 residues in the CDR3. The ends lost 6 bases at V and 8 bases at J; junction bases unmatched: 13. The CDR3 loop reads CSVDRASGGLDEQFF. As DNA, the CDR3 is TGCAGCGTGGATCGGGCTAGCGGGGGCCTAGATGAGCAGTTCTTC.

This clonotype has a handful of counts. This rearrangement joins TRBV10-3 to TRBJ2-7, with D possibly TRBD1 on 7 matching bases. The CDR3 has 14 amino acids. Trimming shortened V by 3 bases and J by 4 bases, and 13 bases separated the two germline ends. Germline V gene lookup returns CDR1 ENHRY and CDR2 SYGVKD. The CDR3: CAISEVAGGYEQYF. As DNA, the CDR3 is TGTGCCATCAGTGAAGTAGCAGGGGGGTACGAGCAGTACTTC.

This chain uses TRBV7-2 with TRBJ2-1; D remains ambiguous. The germline CDR1 and CDR2 sequences are SGHTA and FQGNSA. V lost 5 bases to trimming and J lost 10 bases, with 18 bases between them. CDR3 size: 14 residues. The CDR3 region has the DNA TGTGCCAGCAGCCCCCGCCGTTCCGAAGGCGAGCAGTTCTTC. This gives the protein CASSPRRSEGEQFF.

The sample holds many counts of this clonotype. The rearrangement uses TRBV19 and TRBJ2-1; D perhaps matches TRBD1 (5 bases). CDR1 and CDR2 (germline): LNHDA, SQIVND (reference sequence). This CDR3 spans 14 amino acids. The V and J ends lost 7 bases and 0 bases respectively, with 10 bases between them. The CDR3 spells CASTPGNSYNEQFF. The CDR3 DNA is TGTGCCAGTACCCCAGGGAACTCCTACAATGAGCAGTTCTTC.

The chain couples TRBV12-3 or TRBV12-4 to TRBJ2-5; D possibly corresponds to TRBD2 (7 bases). The CDR3 contains 17 residues. Trimming stripped 8 bases from V and 5 bases from J, with 27 bases between. In DNA form, the CDR3 reads TGTGCCAGCGGATCGTATATCGGGGGGCGAGTAGGGGAGACCCAGTACTTC. As protein: CASGSYIGGRVGETQYF.

This clonotype has at least ten counts. The rearrangement uses TRBV2 and TRBJ2-1; 8 nucleotides agree with TRBD1. Trimming removed 2 bases from V and 10 bases from J; junction bases left unmatched: 13. CDR1 and CDR2 (germline): SNHLY, FYNNEI. CDR3 length: 16 residues. The CDR3 DNA sequence: TGTGCCAGCAGTGAAATCCGGCGGCAGGGGGCCGGAGAGCAGTTCTTC. It encodes CASSEIRRQGAGEQFF. Full variable domain (rest looked up from reference TRBV2 and TRBJ2-1): EPEVTQTPSHQVTQMGQEVILRCVPISNHLYFYWYRQILGQKVEFLVSFYNNEISEKSEIFDDQFSVERPDGSNFTLKIRSTKLEDSAMYFCASSEIRRQGAGEQFFGPGTRLTVL.

This chain joins TRBV20-1 and TRBJ2-2; D is uncertain. The ends were cut back, 3 bases at V and 0 bases at J, with 11 bases in the middle. Germline CDR1 DFQATT, CDR2 SNEGSKA (reference sequence). The CDR3 extends over 15 amino acids. CDR3 sequence reads: CSARDGNANTGELFF. CDR3 coding DNA: TGCAGTGCTAGGGACGGAAATGCGAACACCGGGGAGCTGTTTTTT.

This clonotype was picked up many times. The rearrangement joins TRBV7-7 to TRBJ2-5; D gene ambiguous. This CDR3 is 13 amino acids long. Germline loops: CDR1 SSHAT, CDR2 FNYEAQ (reference sequence). Trimming shortened V by 4 bases and J by 2 bases, and 8 bases separated the two germline ends. CDR3 nucleotides: TGTGCCAGCAGCTATGGGATACAAGAGACCCAGTACTTC. This gives the protein CASSYGIQETQYF. Full variable domain (missing parts from reference TRBV7-7 and TRBJ2-5): GAGVSQSPRYKVTKRGQDVTLRCDPISSHATLYWYQQALGQGPEFLTYFNYEAQPDKSGLPSDRFSAERPEGSISTLTIQRTEQRDSAMYRCASSYGIQETQYFGPGTRLLVL.

There are a few counts of this clonotype. This rearrangement joins TRBV4-2 to TRBJ2-1; D is perhaps TRBD2 (5 bases). CDR1 and CDR2 from the germline V gene are LGHNA and YNFKEQ. Trimming pared 0 bases from V and 6 bases from J, leaving 15 bases between. CDR3 length: 16 residues. CDR3 nucleotide sequence: TGTGCCAGCAGCCAAGATCCAGGACTCAGAGTCAATGAGCAGTTCTTC. Translation: CASSQDPGLRVNEQFF.

The V and J genes are TRBV7-8 and TRBJ1-1; tentative D call: TRBD1 (6 bases). This CDR3 is 14 amino acids long. Germline V lookup: CDR1 SGHVS, CDR2 FQNEAQ. Trimming left V 1 base short and J 1 base short, with 7 bases between. The CDR3 region has the DNA TGTGCCAGCAGCTTAGAGGACAGGAACACTGAAGCTTTCTTT. This encodes CASSLEDRNTEAFF.

This clonotype came up many times. The chain couples TRBV7-2 to TRBJ1-1; the match to TRBD1 covers 8 bases. The CDR3 extends over 16 amino acids. With 5 bases clipped from V and 1 base from J, the junction kept 9 bases outside the gene matches. Germline-derived CDR1 and CDR2 are SGHTA and FQGNSA. The CDR3 region is CASSHPGQAGNTEAFF. For the CDR3, the DNA is TGTGCCAGCAGCCACCCGGGACAGGCTGGGAACACTGAAGCTTTCTTT.

This clonotype was seen ten or more times. The CDR3: CASSQWKAGDGYTF. The CDR3 DNA reads TGTGCCAGCAGCCAATGGAAGGCTGGGGATGGCTACACCTTC. The chain has TRBV14 and TRBJ1-2; D gene ambiguous. Trimming shortened V by 2 bases and J by 6 bases, and 13 bases separated the two germline ends. The CDR3 covers 14 residues. Germline CDR1 is SGHDN and CDR2 is FVKESK.

This chain uses TRBV3-1 with TRBJ2-7, with D unresolved. CDR3 size: 14 residues. Deletions cut 4 bases from V and 0 bases from J, with 10 bases between. Germline CDR1 is LGHDT and CDR2 is YNNKEL (reference sequence). The CDR3 DNA is TGTGCCAGCAGCCCCCAGGCCCACTCCTACGAGCAGTACTTC. Protein: CASSPQAHSYEQYF.

The chain employs TRBV28 and TRBJ1-4; the match to TRBD1 covers 9 bases. Germline trimming cut 5 bases from V and 1 base from J; bases unmatched to any gene: 17. The germline V gene encodes CDR1 MDHEN and CDR2 SYDVKM. The CDR3 covers 20 residues. Here the CDR3 DNA reads TGTGCCAGCAGTGGGGCACTTTTGGGACAGGGAGGAGGAACTAATGAAAAACTGTTTTTT. This sequence encodes CASSGALLGQGGGTNEKLFF. The whole variable domain, remainder taken from reference TRBV28 and TRBJ1-4, is DVKVTQSSRYLVKRTGEKVFLECVQDMDHENMFWYRQDPGLGLRLIYFSYDVKMKEKGDIPEGYSVSREKKERFSLILESASTNQTSMYLCASSGALLGQGGGTNEKLFFGSGTQLSVL.